Each of the 19 T cell receptor beta chains below was sequenced from the same sample in a study of cytomegalovirus exposure and HLA in healthy donors. Primers for the PCR totalled 60 Vbeta and 13 Jbeta. Generated by immunoSEQ multiplex PCR, the TCRdb table keeps only in-frame clones and is missing some. This table has some 150,000 clones, roughly 80% appearing once. Sequenced sample: PBMCs. The origin of the receptors is a man aged 35-49 years in good health and CMV-seropositive.

V gene TRBV5-1 combines with J gene TRBJ2-5, with 7 nucleotides matching TRBD1. The DNA matches TRBJ2-7 better at its end, which makes the J call doubtful. This CDR3 is built from 14 residues. Germline V gives CDR1 SGHRS, CDR2 YFSETQ. The DNA for the CDR3 is TGCGCCAGCAGCTACGGACAGGCATCCTACGAGCAGTACTTC. Its protein product is CASSYGQASYEQYF.

V gene TRBV19 combines with J gene TRBJ2-7, with D tentatively TRBD1 (6 bases). This CDR3 has 15 amino acids. V shed 5 bases and J shed 2 bases, with 16 bases lying between them. CDR1 is LNHDA, CDR2 SQIVND, per germline (reference sequence). In DNA, the CDR3 is TGTGCCAGTAGTTCTCGCCAGGGGTCTACCTACGAGCAGTACTTC. This encodes CASSSRQGSTYEQYF. Variable domain in full (rest from reference TRBV19 and TRBJ2-7): DGGITQSPKYLFRKEGQNVTLSCEQNLNHDAMYWYRQDPGQGLRLIYYSQIVNDFQKGDIAEGYSVSREKKESFPLTVTSAQKNPTAFYLCASSSRQGSTYEQYFGPGTRLTVT.

The chain is built from TRBV27 and TRBJ2-3; D not certain. CDR3 length: 15 residues. Looked up from germline, CDR1 is MNHEY and CDR2 is SMNVEV (reference sequence). Trimming took 5 bases from V and 1 from J, leaving 13 bases between them. The CDR3 DNA sequence: TGTGCCAGCAGTCCGAACCCGGGTGGCACAGATACGCAGTATTTT. Its translation: CASSPNPGGTDTQYF.

This clone was found a few times. The V gene is TRBV4-1, the J gene TRBJ2-1; TRBD2 matches at 14 bases. This CDR3 has 18 residues. The V segment lost 3 bases and the J segment 5 bases; nucleotides outside the gene matches: 9. Germline V gene sequence: CDR1 MGHRA, CDR2 YSYEKL. The DNA for the CDR3 is TGCGCCAGCAGCCAGCAACTATCGACTAGCGGGAGGGACAATGAGCAGTTCTTC. Residues: CASSQQLSTSGRDNEQFF.

This clone occurred a few times. This chain uses TRBV7-2 with TRBJ1-2; no clear D gene. This CDR3 contains 13 residues. CDR1 is SGHTA and CDR2 is FQGNSA in the germline V gene. The germline V and J ends were trimmed by 2 bases and 5 bases, with 9 bases remaining between them. The CDR3 protein is CASSLSGSYGYTF. CDR3 bases: TGTGCCAGCAGCTTATCGGGATCTTATGGCTACACCTTC.

This clone was detected a few times. V usage is TRBV18 and J usage is TRBJ1-1, with 7 nucleotides matching TRBD1. CDR3 length: 13 residues. V lost 8 bases, J lost 1 base, and 4 bases stayed unmatched. Germline values: CDR1 KGHSH, CDR2 LQKENI. CDR3 DNA sequence: TGTGCCAGCCAGGGGACAGCGAACACTGAAGCTTTCTTT. It encodes CASQGTANTEAFF.

The chain recombines TRBV30 with TRBJ1-2; D gene unclear. The germline gives CDR1 GTSNPN, CDR2 SVGIG (reference sequence). Trimming pared 1 base from V and 3 bases from J, leaving 6 bases between. This CDR3 contains 12 residues. CDR3 coding DNA: TGTGCCTGGAGTGAGCAATACTATGGCTACACCTTC. Translated, it gives CAWSEQYYGYTF. Filled out from reference TRBV30 and TRBJ1-2, the complete variable domain reads SQTIHQWPATLVQPVGSPLSLECTVEGTSNPNLYWYRQAAGRGLQLLFYSVGIGQISSEVPQNLSASRPQDRQFILSSKKLLLSDSGFYLCAWSEQYYGYTFGSGTRLTVV.

The V and J genes are TRBV27 and TRBJ2-7; TRBD2 matches 8 bases. CDR1 is MNHEY and CDR2 is SMNVEV in the germline V gene (reference sequence). With V trimmed by 4 bases and J by 5 bases, 16 bases remained unmatched. The CDR3 contains 17 residues. CDR3 residues: CASSSLRARRSGNEQYF. Written as DNA, the CDR3 is TGTGCCAGCAGTTCCCTTAGGGCCCGTCGTAGCGGGAACGAGCAGTACTTC.

This clone was counted a single time. This sequence joins TRBV18 and TRBJ2-2, with no clear D. Germline lookup yields CDR1 KGHSH and CDR2 LQKENI. CDR3 length equals 13 residues. The V gene lost 1 base and the J gene lost 6 bases, with 6 bases spanning the gap. DNA of the CDR3: TGTGCCAGCTCACCACAGCGCGCCGGGGAGCTGTTTTTT. Translation gives CASSPQRAGELFF. Combining the CDR3 with reference TRBV18 and TRBJ2-2 gives the whole variable domain NAGVMQNPRHLVRRRGQEARLRCSPMKGHSHVYWYRQLPEEGLKFMVYLQKENIIDESGMPKERFSAEFPKEGPSILRIQQVVRGDSAAYFCASSPQRAGELFFGEGSRLTVL.

This clone was seen only a few times. This chain links TRBV19 with TRBJ2-2; a weak D match, TRBD1 (5 bases). CDR1 LNHDA and CDR2 SQIVND come from the germline V gene (reference sequence). The ends were cut back, 10 bases at V and 4 bases at J, with 13 bases in the middle. There are 13 residues in the CDR3. The CDR3 DNA reads as TGTGCCACCGCCAGTCAGGGCACCGGGGAGCTGTTTTTT. Protein: CATASQGTGELFF. Full variable domain (outside the CDR3, taken from reference TRBV19 and TRBJ2-2): DGGITQSPKYLFRKEGQNVTLSCEQNLNHDAMYWYRQDPGQGLRLIYYSQIVNDFQKGDIAEGYSVSREKKESFPLTVTSAQKNPTAFYLCATASQGTGELFFGEGSRLTVL.

The CDR3 DNA reads as TGTGCCAGCAGCAGTCAGGGGACCCCAGGCGGCTACACCTTC. It is translated as CASSSQGTPGGYTF. V usage is TRBV9 and J usage is TRBJ1-2; a possible D gene is TRBD1 (6 bases). The CDR3 runs to 14 residues. The V gene's germline CDR1 is SGDLS and CDR2 YYNGEE. V lost 4 bases, J lost 8 bases, and 18 bases lay in between.

The V gene is TRBV5-1, the J gene TRBJ2-1; D is perhaps TRBD2 (6 bases). The germline V and J ends were trimmed by 0 bases and 3 bases, with 13 bases remaining between them. The CDR3 loop spans 16 amino acids. The V gene's germline CDR1 is SGHRS and CDR2 YFSETQ. CDR3 loop: CASSLVYEGGYNEQFF. For the CDR3, the DNA is TGCGCCAGCAGCTTGGTTTACGAGGGAGGCTACAATGAGCAGTTCTTC.

In this sample, this clone turned up a few times. This chain joins TRBV28 and TRBJ2-7; TRBD1 matches at 8 bases. In germline, CDR1 is MDHEN, CDR2 SYDVKM. CDR3 length: 15 residues. The V and J ends lost 6 bases and 1 base, in that order; junction bases with no gene match: 8. The CDR3 bases are TGTGCCAGCAGGATTACCACAGGGGGATCCTACGAGCAGTACTTC. Amino acid sequence: CASRITTGGSYEQYF.

The chain is built from TRBV27 and TRBJ2-1; tentatively, D is TRBD2 (6 bases). This CDR3 spans 16 amino acids. V was shortened by 5 bases and J by 6 bases, with 20 bases between the two germline ends. CDR1 is MNHEY and CDR2 is SMNVEV in the germline V gene (reference sequence). The CDR3 sequence is CASSVSRDSLGNEQFF. The CDR3 DNA is TGTGCCAGCAGTGTAAGCCGGGACTCCCTTGGCAATGAGCAGTTCTTC.

This clone was seen a single time. The chain carries TRBV5-6 and TRBJ2-7; D perhaps matches TRBD1 (6 bases). This CDR3 comprises 16 residues. V lost 0 bases and J lost 4, with 17 bases in between. In germline, CDR1 is SGHDT, CDR2 YYEEEE. CDR3 sequence (DNA): TGTGCCAGCAGCTTGGTCGGGACCGTTGGACAGTACGAGCAGTACTTC. Translated: CASSLVGTVGQYEQYF.

DNA for the CDR3: TGTGCCACCGGGGGAGGGGAGCTGTTTTTT. Residues: CATGGGELFF. The chain has TRBV27 and TRBJ2-2, with a weak D call TRBD2 (6 bases). The germline V and J ends were trimmed by 10 bases and 8 bases, with 8 bases remaining between them. The CDR3 spans 10 residues. Germline-derived CDR1 and CDR2 are MNHEY and SMNVEV (reference sequence).

This clone was detected only a few times. V is TRBV7-9 and J is TRBJ1-4; D ambiguous. The ends were cut back, 4 bases at V and 5 bases at J, with 14 bases in the middle. The CDR3 consists of 15 residues. Germline V gene lookup returns CDR1 SEHNR and CDR2 FQNEAQ (reference sequence). The CDR3 loop reads CASSSTGWENEKLFF. Here the CDR3 DNA reads TGTGCCAGCAGCTCTACCGGTTGGGAGAATGAAAAACTGTTTTTT. Full variable domain (outside the CDR3, taken from reference TRBV7-9 and TRBJ1-4): DTGVSQNPRHKITKRGQNVTFRCDPISEHNRLYWYRQTLGQGPEFLTYFQNEAQLEKSRLLSDRFSAERPKGSFSTLEIQRTEQGDSAMYLCASSSTGWENEKLFFGSGTQLSVL.

This chain uses TRBV9 with TRBJ2-1; D call uncertain. In germline, CDR1 is SGDLS, CDR2 YYNGEE. This CDR3 is 13 amino acids long. Trimming stripped 0 bases from V and 6 bases from J, with 7 bases between. CDR3 region: CASSVGPFNEQFF. The CDR3 DNA reads TGTGCCAGCAGCGTAGGTCCGTTCAATGAGCAGTTCTTC.

The chain couples TRBV29-1 to TRBJ2-3, with TRBD1 identical over 8 bases. The CDR3 loop spans 15 amino acids. Unmatched junction bases numbered 6, after V lost 0 bases and J lost 4 bases. Germline CDR1 and CDR2: SQVTM and ANQGSEA. The DNA of the CDR3 is TGCAGCGTTGAAGATCTGGACAGGGCGGCAGATACGCAGTATTTT. Translating it yields CSVEDLDRAADTQYF.